The following is a T cell receptor beta chain sequence with its context. This record comes from a study of blood T cell repertoires in COVID-19. Study-level information: Acute and convalescent COVID-19 samples came from the United States, Italy and Spain. PBMCs, B-cell-depleted T cells, or T cells were the source of the cDNA or gDNA that made up the material.

In the source study's methods: Nucleated cell number was recorded as an estimate derived from reference gene primer amplification. Sequenced by immunoSEQ multiplex PCR; TCRdb stores in-frame clones only, minus some. V and J calls and clone size are copied from that table; D and trimming were computed from the DNA. The sample contains 110,000 or so clones, roughly 80% of which appear only once. Per the germline V gene, CDR1 is LNHDA and CDR2 is SQIVND (reference sequence). The V and J ends lost 1 base and 4 bases respectively, with 6 bases between them. The CDR3 extends over 13 amino acids. Material: peripheral blood. The chain carries TRBV19 and TRBJ2-3; TRBD2 is a possible D gene (6 bases). The TCR was taken from a man aged 45 to 65 with acute or convalescent COVID-19. Written as DNA, the CDR3 is TGTGCCAGTAGTATAGGACTAGCAGATACGCAGTATTTT. Translated, it gives CASSIGLADTQYF.